Sequencing of this T cell receptor beta chain was carried out in a study of T cells after yellow fever vaccination. The sample holds a few counts of this clonotype. They built TCR cDNA with 5'RACE template switching, a step that put in a universal primer site and UMIs. TCRdb re-analysed the 5' RACE reads in MiXCR, keeping a single row per CDR3 protein. In the table there are hundreds of thousands of distinct CDR3 sequences, 10% to 15% of which are singletons. The input for sequencing was PBMCs, taken on the day of the yellow fever booster vaccination. This TCR was recovered from a man younger than 40 who received the YFV17D yellow fever vaccine.

The CDR3 reads CASGFQLSETQYF. The CDR3 DNA sequence: TGTGCTAGTGGTTTTCAACTCTCGGAGACCCAGTACTTC. The chain joins TRBV12-5 to TRBJ2-5; D not resolved. CDR3 length: 13 residues. Per the germline V gene, CDR1 is LGHNT and CDR2 is FRNRAP. Trimming shortened V by 3 bases and J by 5 bases, and 10 bases separated the two germline ends.